These 29 T cell receptor beta chains came from one sample sequenced in a study of regulatory T cells in long-lasting Graves disease. Described time point: newly diagnosed GD, antithyroid drugs for less than 3 months. The authors made the TCR library using RNA they extracted from PBMCs. Construction of the TCR beta libraries employed iRepertoire HTBI primers in conjunction with Arm-PCR of CDR3 regions. One entry per CDR3 protein, called by TCRdb with MiXCR from the multiplex PCR reads. The table shows 450,000 to 600,000 distinct CDR3 sequences, with approximately 13% occurring only once. The sample was also reused in another study, on T cells in Graves' hyperthyroidism and ophthalmopathy.

This sample comprised peripheral blood mononuclear cells (PBMCs), obtained at new diagnosis, from a patient treated with antithyroid drugs. The receptors shown here come from a man aged 30-40 years with Graves disease.

This clonotype showed up many times. The chain is built from TRBV18 and TRBJ2-1, with TRBD2 identical over 10 bases. In germline, CDR1 is KGHSH, CDR2 LQKENI. The CDR3 consists of 15 residues. Trimming took 6 bases from V and 6 from J; bases not matched to a gene: 8. CDR3 residues: CASSLTSGNSNEQFF. The CDR3 coding sequence is TGTGCCAGCTCCCTCACTAGCGGGAACAGCAATGAGCAGTTCTTC. Full variable domain (outside the CDR3, taken from reference TRBV18 and TRBJ2-1): NAGVMQNPRHLVRRRGQEARLRCSPMKGHSHVYWYRQLPEEGLKFMVYLQKENIIDESGMPKERFSAEFPKEGPSILRIQQVVRGDSAAYFCASSLTSGNSNEQFFGPGTRLTVL.

A few counts support this clonotype. A much larger clone sits a single nucleotide away, making a read error possible. In DNA form, the CDR3 reads TGTGCCGGCAGCGTAGGGAGACAAGCCACTGAAGCTTTCTTT. The encoded protein is CAGSVGRQATEAFF. The chain combines TRBV9 with TRBJ1-1; the D is unclear. The CDR3 extends over 14 amino acids. CDR1 and CDR2 (germline): SGDLS, YYNGEE.

The V gene is TRBV9, the J gene TRBJ2-3; 10 nucleotides match TRBD1. With 3 bases clipped from V and 6 bases from J, the junction kept 19 bases outside the gene matches. CDR3 length: 19 residues. Germline V gene data show CDR1 as SGDLS and CDR2 as YYNGEE. The CDR3 DNA reads as TGTGCCAGCAGCGCCCCTGGAGGACAGGGGGTCTCTCGGCGGGATACGCAGTATTTT. Translated: CASSAPGGQGVSRRDTQYF.

This clonotype was picked up many times. The rearrangement links TRBV7-6 to TRBJ2-7, with 7 bases identical to TRBD1. J lost 1 base, V lost 5 bases, and 2 bases had no gene match. This CDR3 region has 13 residues. Per the germline V gene, CDR1 is SGHVS and CDR2 is FNYEAQ. CDR3 loop: CASSADRSYEQYF. DNA for the CDR3: TGTGCCAGCAGCGCGGACAGGTCCTACGAGCAGTACTTC.

This clonotype has a handful of counts. The chain recombines TRBV6-1 with TRBJ2-7; the match to TRBD1 covers 12 bases. The J segment lost 2 bases and the V segment lost 11 bases, leaving 10 bases of the junction unmatched. This CDR3 is built from 15 residues. CDR1 and CDR2 (germline): MNHNS, SASEGT. This CDR3 is CACRGGQGATYEQYF. In DNA form, the CDR3 reads TGTGCCTGCCGGGGGGGACAGGGGGCGACCTACGAGCAGTACTTC.

There are many counts of this clonotype. The chain combines TRBV5-1 with TRBJ2-5; 8 nucleotides match TRBD2. J lost 9 bases, V lost 0 bases, and 13 bases had no gene match. The CDR3 is made up of 16 amino acids. Germline-derived CDR1 and CDR2 are SGHRS and YFSETQ. The CDR3 coding sequence is TGCGCCAGCAGCTTGGGGAAAACCGGGACGGGAGGGGCCCAGTACTTC. This encodes CASSLGKTGTGGAQYF. Supplemented by reference TRBV5-1 and TRBJ2-5, the full variable domain reads KAGVTQTPRYLIKTRGQQVTLSCSPISGHRSVSWYQQTPGQGLQFLFEYFSETQRNKGNFPGRFSGRQFSNSRSEMNVSTLELGDSALYLCASSLGKTGTGGAQYFGPGTRLLVL.

This clonotype has a count of ten or more. The chain couples TRBV10-1 to TRBJ2-1, with 9 positions matching TRBD1. Per germline, CDR1 WNHNN and CDR2 SYGVQD (reference sequence). There are 14 residues in the CDR3. Trimming at V came to 6 bases and at J to 7 bases, leaving 7 bases not matched to a gene. The CDR3 coding sequence is TGCGCCAGCAGAACCGGGACAGGGAGGAATGAGCAGTTCTTC. This codes for CASRTGTGRNEQFF.

The chain links TRBV19 to TRBJ2-7, with 7 bases aligning to TRBD1. Germline lookup yields CDR1 LNHDA and CDR2 SQIVND (reference sequence). The CDR3 is made up of 14 amino acids. The trim removed 5 bases at V and 3 bases at J, leaving 7 bases unmatched. The CDR3 nucleotides read TGTGCCAGTAGTCACCGGGACAGAGACTACGAGCAGTACTTC. Protein sequence: CASSHRDRDYEQYF.

The gene calls are TRBV5-1 and TRBJ2-1; no clear D. Trimming left V 0 bases short and J 0 bases short, with 16 bases between. From germline, CDR1 is SGHRS and CDR2 YFSETQ. CDR3 size: 18 residues. The CDR3, as DNA: TGCGCCAGCAGCTTGGAGTATTGGGGAATGAGCTCCTACAATGAGCAGTTCTTC. This sequence encodes CASSLEYWGMSSYNEQFF.

This clonotype was picked up many times. The gene calls are TRBV20-1 and TRBJ2-1; 9 nucleotides align to TRBD2. There are 17 residues in the CDR3. V lost 1 base to trimming and J lost 0 bases; unmatched junction nucleotides: 7. Germline V gene sequence: CDR1 DFQATT, CDR2 SNEGSKA (reference sequence). The chain's CDR3 is CSARVSGSVGSYNEQFF. Written as DNA, the CDR3 is TGCAGTGCTAGAGTTAGCGGGAGTGTTGGCTCCTACAATGAGCAGTTCTTC.

In its sample, this clonotype was seen a few times. This chain links TRBV7-8 with TRBJ2-3; TRBD2 agrees at 13 bases. The length of the CDR3 is 19 residues. Germline V gene data show CDR1 as SGHVS and CDR2 as FQNEAQ. The trim removed 5 bases at V and 0 bases at J, leaving 11 bases unmatched. CDR3 loop: CASSINPGLAGSSTDTQYF. CDR3 sequence (DNA): TGTGCCAGCAGCATAAACCCGGGACTAGCGGGAAGTAGCACAGATACGCAGTATTTT.

This sequence joins TRBV11-2 and TRBJ1-4; unclear D gene. Trimming shortened V by 1 base and J by 9 bases, and 9 bases separated the two germline ends. This CDR3 spans 13 amino acids. The V gene's germline CDR1 is SGHAT and CDR2 FQNNGV. The CDR3 is CASSLVRNKKLFF. CDR3 bases: TGTGCCAGCAGCTTAGTCCGGAATAAAAAACTGTTTTTT.

Ten or more counts support this clonotype. The chain links TRBV12-3 or TRBV12-4 to TRBJ2-3; 11 nucleotides match TRBD2. The CDR3 sequence is 15 residues long. V was clipped by 6 bases and J by 4 bases; unmatched bases: 6. The chain's CDR3 is CASRVAGGGADTQYF. The CDR3 DNA reads as TGTGCCAGCAGGGTAGCGGGAGGGGGGGCAGATACGCAGTATTTT.

This clonotype was seen repeatedly, ten times or more. This chain links TRBV11-2 with TRBJ2-1; D not certain. The CDR3 sequence is 16 residues long. V lost 2 bases and J 10 bases, leaving 21 bases between the germline ends. Germline V gene data show CDR1 as SGHAT and CDR2 as FQNNGV. The CDR3 DNA is TGTGCCAGCAGCTTAACCCCACAAGCCGGCGTAGGGGAGCAGTTCTTC. This translates into CASSLTPQAGVGEQFF.

This clonotype was seen ten or more times. The V call is TRBV19, the J call TRBJ1-5; no definite D call. The CDR3 totals 13 residues. V was shortened by 1 base and J by 7 bases, with 8 bases between the two germline ends. Germline CDR1 LNHDA, CDR2 SQIVND (reference sequence). CDR3: CASSIVRDQPQHF. The CDR3 coding sequence is TGTGCCAGTAGTATAGTCAGAGACCAGCCCCAGCATTTT.

This clonotype was seen ten or more times. The rearrangement links TRBV27 to TRBJ2-1, with a possible D match to TRBD1 (5 bases). Trimming cost V 2 bases and J 5 bases, with 13 bases left between them. The CDR3 is 15 residues long. Per the germline V gene, CDR1 is MNHEY and CDR2 is SMNVEV (reference sequence). The DNA of the CDR3 is TGTGCCAGCAGTTTACGTCTGAGCAGGGACAATGAGCAGTTCTTC. The encoded protein is CASSLRLSRDNEQFF.

This clonotype was seen at least ten times. V is TRBV5-5 and J is TRBJ2-7; possibly TRBD2 for D (7 bases). Germline CDR1 SGHKS, CDR2 YYEKEE (reference sequence). The CDR3 runs to 15 residues. The V end lost 4 bases, the J end lost 2 bases, and 16 bases lay between the germline ends. In DNA, the CDR3 is TGTGCCAGCAGCCGCGTGGGGGGGCCCCCCTACGAGCAGTACTTC. Translation: CASSRVGGPPYEQYF.

This clonotype was seen only a few times. V and J are TRBV10-3 and TRBJ1-1, with 8 bases matching TRBD1. Germline CDR1 and CDR2: ENHRY and SYGVKD. The CDR3 extends over 14 amino acids. After removal of 6 bases from V and 2 bases from J, the junction contained 5 bases not matched to a gene. CDR3 sequence (DNA): TGTGCCATCAGGACGACAGGGGATAACACTGAAGCTTTCTTT. This encodes CAIRTTGDNTEAFF.

This clonotype was seen a handful of times. The DNA for the CDR3 is TGCGCCAGCAGCCCTCCCCCCACGAACACCGGGGAGCTGTTTTTT. Translation: CASSPPPTNTGELFF. The V gene is TRBV5-1, the J gene TRBJ2-2; no firm D call. V gave up 4 bases and J gave up 0 bases, with 10 bases separating them. The CDR3 loop spans 15 amino acids. Germline values: CDR1 SGHRS, CDR2 YFSETQ.

This clonotype showed up many times. CDR3 sequence: CASSPITDTQYF. As DNA, the CDR3 is TGTGCCAGCAGCCCAATCACAGATACGCAGTATTTT. This chain joins TRBV11-2 and TRBJ2-3; D gene uncertain. The CDR3 has 12 amino acids. Trimming pared 5 bases from V and 2 bases from J, leaving 5 bases between. Germline V lookup: CDR1 SGHAT, CDR2 FQNNGV.

As to this clonotype: One junction end disagrees with the germline gene, perhaps due to a read error. This chain links TRBV18 with TRBJ2-1; 9 positions match TRBD2. The CDR3 is made up of 15 amino acids. Germline V gene lookup returns CDR1 KGHSH and CDR2 LQKENI. CDR3 DNA sequence: TGTGCCAGCTCGCTTAGCGGGAGCTCCTACAATGGGCAGTTCTTC. Protein product: CASSLSGSSYNGQFF.

Many counts were recorded for this clonotype. V is TRBV28 and J is TRBJ1-1, with no clear D. The V end lost 2 bases, the J end lost 4 bases, and 11 bases lay between the germline ends. Germline CDR1 is MDHEN and CDR2 is SYDVKM. The CDR3 runs to 14 residues. DNA of the CDR3: TGTGCCAGCAGTTTAGGGCAGGACCTCACTGAAGCTTTCTTT. It translates to CASSLGQDLTEAFF. The full variable domain, with the rest looked up from reference TRBV28 and TRBJ1-1, is DVKVTQSSRYLVKRTGEKVFLECVQDMDHENMFWYRQDPGLGLRLIYFSYDVKMKEKGDIPEGYSVSREKKERFSLILESASTNQTSMYLCASSLGQDLTEAFFGQGTRLTVV.

The CDR3 reads CSPEDRGRGSPEQFF. The CDR3 DNA reads TGCAGTCCCGAGGATAGGGGGCGAGGCTCCCCTGAGCAGTTCTTC. The J gene is TRBJ2-1, the V gene TRBV20-1, with 7 bases fitting TRBD1. Germline loops: CDR1 DFQATT, CDR2 SNEGSKA (reference sequence). The CDR3 length is 15 residues. J gave up 9 bases and V 8 bases, and 19 bases lay outside the gene matches.

Many counts were recorded for this clonotype. The gene calls are TRBV12-3 or TRBV12-4 and TRBJ2-7, with D perhaps matching TRBD2 (6 bases). Trimming pared 5 bases from V and 2 bases from J, leaving 13 bases between. This CDR3 is 14 amino acids long. The CDR3 is CASSPGRGPYEQYF. The CDR3 DNA follows: TGTGCCAGCAGTCCGGGGCGGGGTCCCTACGAGCAGTACTTC.

Ten or more counts support this clonotype. V and J are TRBV2 and TRBJ2-5; TRBD2 might be the D (6 bases). Per germline, CDR1 SNHLY and CDR2 FYNNEI. The V end was cut by 5 bases, the J end by 2 bases, with 15 bases between. The CDR3 consists of 15 residues. The CDR3 spells CASSPFRDSQETQYF. The CDR3 coding sequence is TGTGCCAGCAGTCCCTTCCGGGACTCTCAAGAGACCCAGTACTTC.

This clonotype was found a few times. Here the CDR3 DNA reads TGTGCCAGCAGTTTATCGGCGCGGGAAGGGTGGCAGTACTTC. Translation: CASSLSAREGWQYF. The V call is TRBV27, the J call TRBJ2-7; a weak D match, TRBD2 (6 bases). The ends were cut back, 0 bases at V and 9 bases at J, with 15 bases in the middle. Germline lookup yields CDR1 MNHEY and CDR2 SMNVEV (reference sequence). This CDR3 has 14 amino acids.

This clonotype was seen many times. The V gene is TRBV20-1, the J gene TRBJ1-1; maybe TRBD1 (5 bases). This CDR3 region has 12 residues. V was cut by 0 bases and J by 11 bases, with 13 bases left in between. The V gene's germline CDR1 is DFQATT and CDR2 SNEGSKA (reference sequence). The CDR3, as DNA: TGCAGTGCTAGAGATATTAGGAAGGGGGCTTTCTTT. Its protein is CSARDIRKGAFF.

This chain uses TRBV5-1 with TRBJ1-3, with D unresolved. The germline CDR1 and CDR2 sequences are SGHRS and YFSETQ. CDR3 length equals 16 residues. V gave up 4 bases and J gave up 0 bases, with 14 bases separating them. The CDR3 nucleotides read TGCGCCAGCAGCCCCGGCGGACTCAACTCTGGAAACACCATATATTTT. Translating gives CASSPGGLNSGNTIYF. The variable domain in full, completed from reference TRBV5-1 and TRBJ1-3, reads KAGVTQTPRYLIKTRGQQVTLSCSPISGHRSVSWYQQTPGQGLQFLFEYFSETQRNKGNFPGRFSGRQFSNSRSEMNVSTLELGDSALYLCASSPGGLNSGNTIYFGEGSWLTVV.

This clonotype was seen at least ten times. The chain is built from TRBV7-2 and TRBJ2-1, with D possibly being TRBD1 (6 bases). The CDR3 totals 15 residues. CDR1 is SGHTA, CDR2 FQGNSA, per germline. The ends were cut back, 6 bases at V and 4 bases at J, with 16 bases in the middle. CDR3 protein: CASSLAGANYNEQFF. The CDR3 nucleotides are TGTGCCAGCAGTTTGGCAGGGGCCAATTACAATGAGCAGTTCTTC. The full variable domain, in which reference TRBV7-2 and TRBJ2-1 provide the parts outside the CDR3, is GAGVSQSPSNKVTEKGKDVELRCDPISGHTALYWYRQSLGQGLEFLIYFQGNSAPDKSGLPSDRFSAERTGGSVSTLTIQRTQQEDSAVYLCASSLAGANYNEQFFGPGTRLTVL.